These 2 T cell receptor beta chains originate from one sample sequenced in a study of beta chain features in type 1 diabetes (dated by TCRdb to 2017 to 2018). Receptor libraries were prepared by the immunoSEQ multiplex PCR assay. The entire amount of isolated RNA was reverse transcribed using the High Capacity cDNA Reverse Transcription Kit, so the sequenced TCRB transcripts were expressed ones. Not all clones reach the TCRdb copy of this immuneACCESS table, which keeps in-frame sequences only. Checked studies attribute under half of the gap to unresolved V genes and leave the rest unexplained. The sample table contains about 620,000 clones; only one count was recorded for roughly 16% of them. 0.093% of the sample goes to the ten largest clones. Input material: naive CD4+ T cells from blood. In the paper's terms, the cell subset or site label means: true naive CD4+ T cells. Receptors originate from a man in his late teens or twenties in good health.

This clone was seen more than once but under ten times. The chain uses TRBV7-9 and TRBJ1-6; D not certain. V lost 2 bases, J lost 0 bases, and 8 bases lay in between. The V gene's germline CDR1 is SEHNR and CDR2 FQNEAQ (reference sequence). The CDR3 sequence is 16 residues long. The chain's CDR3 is CASSLWTSSYNSPLHF. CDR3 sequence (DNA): TGTGCCAGCAGCTTATGGACTAGCTCCTATAATTCACCCCTCCACTTT.

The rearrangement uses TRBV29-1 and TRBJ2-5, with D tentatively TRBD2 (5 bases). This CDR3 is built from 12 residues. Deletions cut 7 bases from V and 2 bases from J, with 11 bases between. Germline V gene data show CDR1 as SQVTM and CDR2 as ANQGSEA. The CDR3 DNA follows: TGCAGCGCATACGGGGTACAAGAGACCCAGTACTTC. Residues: CSAYGVQETQYF.